These 32 T cell receptor beta chains came from one sample sequenced in a study of CD8+CD57+ T cells in acquired aplastic anemia. Profiling that covered TCR beta VDJ and CDR3 relied on genomic DNA as its template. TCRdb processed the reads anew with MiXCR; each CDR3 protein has one entry. The table shows around 190,000 distinct CDR3 sequences, with about 53% occurring only once. Sequencing was done on a sample of sorted CD4+, CD8+, or CD8+CD57+ T cells (not recorded which) from PBMCs. The source is a human donor in good health, serving as a control.

The rearrangement uses TRBV20-1 and TRBJ2-3, with 9 bases aligning to TRBD2. CDR1 is DFQATT, CDR2 SNEGSKA, per germline (reference sequence). V was pared by 3 bases and J by 4 bases, with 11 bases of the junction left unmatched. CDR3 length: 16 amino acids. The CDR3 nucleotides are TGCAGTGCTAGTGAGCGGGAGGCCCTGGGAGCAGATACGCAGTATTTT. Residues: CSASEREALGADTQYF.

This clonotype was seen repeatedly, ten times or more. The V call is TRBV13, the J call TRBJ2-2; D not certain. Per the germline V gene, CDR1 is PRHDT and CDR2 is FYEKMQ (reference sequence). This CDR3 is built from 14 residues. V shed 1 base and J shed 1 base, with 4 bases lying between them. As DNA, the CDR3 is TGTGCCAGCAGCTTAGTAGGGAACACCGGGGAGCTGTTTTTT. Amino acids: CASSLVGNTGELFF.

The V gene is TRBV7-3, the J gene TRBJ1-3; TRBD1 matches 7 bases. J was trimmed by 4 bases and V by 6 bases; bases with no gene match: 3. Germline CDR1 reads SGHTA; CDR2 reads FQGTGA. The CDR3 length is 13 residues. The CDR3 DNA reads TGTGCCAGCAGAATGACAGGGGGAAACACCATATATTTT. Protein product: CASRMTGGNTIYF.

The sample holds many counts of this clonotype. V is TRBV7-3 and J is TRBJ2-3, with a weak D call TRBD2 (7 bases). The CDR3 totals 16 residues. The ends were cut back, 3 bases at V and 9 bases at J, with 22 bases in the middle. Germline CDR1 reads SGHTA; CDR2 reads FQGTGA. The DNA for the CDR3 is TGTGCCAGCAGCTTGGGGGGGCTTTCAGGCGTCGTAACGCAGTATTTT. Translation: CASSLGGLSGVVTQYF. Full variable domain (rest looked up from reference TRBV7-3 and TRBJ2-3): GAGVSQTPSNKVTEKGKYVELRCDPISGHTALYWYRQSLGQGPEFLIYFQGTGAADDSGLPNDRFFAVRPEGSVSTLKIQRTERGDSAVYLCASSLGGLSGVVTQYFGPGTRLTVL.

The chain carries TRBV7-9 and TRBJ2-7, with D uncertain. This CDR3 region has 14 residues. V was clipped by 0 bases and J by 6 bases, with 12 bases between them. Germline V CDR1 and CDR2: SEHNR, FQNEAQ (reference sequence). The DNA of the CDR3 is TGTGCCAGCAGCTTAGCTCTCTCCACGGCCGAGCAGTACTTC. Its translation: CASSLALSTAEQYF. The variable domain in full, with the rest retrieved from reference TRBV7-9 and TRBJ2-7, is DTGVSQNPRHKITKRGQNVTFRCDPISEHNRLYWYRQTLGQGPEFLTYFQNEAQLEKSRLLSDRFSAERPKGSFSTLEIQRTEQGDSAMYLCASSLALSTAEQYFGPGTRLTVT.

The chain recombines TRBV7-9 with TRBJ2-7; 9 nucleotides match TRBD2. J lost 2 bases, V lost 5 bases, and 4 bases had no gene match. The germline gives CDR1 SEHNR, CDR2 FQNEAQ (reference sequence). CDR3 length equals 14 residues. In DNA form, the CDR3 reads TGTGCCAGCAGCCAGAGCGGGGGGACCTACGAGCAGTACTTC. This translates into CASSQSGGTYEQYF.

The chain combines TRBV10-3 with TRBJ1-3; a possible D gene is TRBD1 (6 bases). The CDR3 runs to 13 residues. Trimming cost V 10 bases and J 4 bases, with 14 bases left between them. Germline V gene sequence: CDR1 ENHRY, CDR2 SYGVKD. The CDR3 DNA sequence: TGTGCCAGCGCCTTCGGACAGGGAAACACCATATATTTT. It is translated as CASAFGQGNTIYF.

The chain has TRBV9 and TRBJ1-2; the D is unclear. The CDR3 contains 13 residues. V lost 6 bases and J lost 0, with 9 bases in between. Germline V lookup: CDR1 SGDLS, CDR2 YYNGEE. The CDR3: CASKEKTNYGYTF. The DNA for the CDR3 is TGTGCCAGCAAGGAGAAGACTAACTATGGCTACACCTTC.

This clonotype was recorded many times. This chain connects TRBV5-6 to TRBJ1-2, with 7 bases fitting TRBD1. This CDR3 is 14 amino acids long. Trimming removed 4 bases from V and 0 bases from J; junction bases left unmatched: 3. Per the germline V gene, CDR1 is SGHDT and CDR2 is YYEEEE. Here the CDR3 reads CASSLGQPNYGYTF. The CDR3 coding sequence is TGTGCCAGCAGCCTGGGACAGCCTAACTATGGCTACACCTTC.

The chain couples TRBV7-9 to TRBJ1-6; D possibly corresponds to TRBD1 (6 bases). Germline loops: CDR1 SEHNR, CDR2 FQNEAQ (reference sequence). This CDR3 comprises 13 residues. V lost 1 base and J 16 bases, leaving 14 bases between the germline ends. The CDR3 nucleotides are TGTGCCAGCAGCTTAGAATCCGGGGGCGGACTCCACTTT. Protein product: CASSLESGGGLHF.

This chain joins TRBV7-2 and TRBJ2-5, with D perhaps matching TRBD2 (7 bases). The CDR3 is made up of 15 amino acids. V was cut by 11 bases and J by 5 bases, with 24 bases left in between. CDR1 SGHTA and CDR2 FQGNSA come from the germline V gene. The CDR3 coding sequence is TGTGCCTGGAGCAAAACCTGGGGGGGGCGGGAGACCCAGTACTTC. Amino acids: CAWSKTWGGRETQYF.

The chain couples TRBV29-1 to TRBJ1-2; TRBD1 matches 8 bases. The CDR3 covers 12 residues. Germline V gene sequence: CDR1 SQVTM, CDR2 ANQGSEA. V trimming: 7 bases; J trimming: 8 bases; junction bases outside the gene matches: 9. The CDR3 region is CSATLTGDGYTF. Written as DNA, the CDR3 is TGCAGCGCCACTCTGACAGGGGACGGCTACACCTTC.

The chain couples TRBV20-1 to TRBJ2-5; 8 nucleotides line up with TRBD2. Trimming removed 3 bases from V and 5 bases from J; junction bases left unmatched: 8. The germline V gene encodes CDR1 DFQATT and CDR2 SNEGSKA (reference sequence). CDR3 length: 14 residues. For the CDR3, the DNA is TGCAGTGCTAGGTCAGGCGGGGGGCGGGAGACCCAGTACTTC. Protein: CSARSGGGRETQYF.

In DNA form, the CDR3 reads TGCAGCAGCCGAACGGACACTGAAGCTTTCTTT. This translates into CSSRTDTEAFF. The rearrangement uses TRBV29-1 and TRBJ1-1; D gene uncertain. V was trimmed by 8 bases and J by 3 bases, leaving 10 bases between them. The CDR3 is 11 residues long. From germline, CDR1 is SQVTM and CDR2 ANQGSEA.

This clonotype has at least ten counts. J is TRBJ1-1 and V is TRBV2; 9 nucleotides line up with TRBD1. This CDR3 is 14 amino acids long. The V segment lost 6 bases and the J segment 3 bases; nucleotides outside the gene matches: 5. Germline assignment: CDR1 SNHLY and CDR2 FYNNEI. CDR3 amino acids: CASSKDRGYTEAFF. CDR3 DNA sequence: TGTGCCAGCAGCAAAGACAGGGGGTACACTGAAGCTTTCTTT.

The chain links TRBV10-3 to TRBJ1-1; perhaps TRBD1 as D (6 bases). The CDR3 covers 18 residues. CDR1 is ENHRY, CDR2 SYGVKD, per germline. The V gene lost 3 bases and the J gene lost 1 base, with 21 bases spanning the gap. CDR3: CAISDGTSGVTGNTEAFF. The DNA for the CDR3 is TGTGCCATCAGTGACGGGACTAGCGGGGTGACAGGGAACACTGAAGCTTTCTTT.

This clonotype was observed a handful of times. The rearrangement joins TRBV14 to TRBJ1-5, with D maybe TRBD1 (6 bases). CDR1 SGHDN and CDR2 FVKESK come from the germline V gene. The CDR3 sequence is 13 residues long. With 4 bases removed from V and 5 bases from J, the gap between germline ends came to 9 bases. The CDR3 sequence: CASSRGADQPQHF. CDR3 nucleotides: TGTGCCAGCAGCCGGGGGGCGGATCAGCCCCAGCATTTT.

This clonotype appeared once. The chain has TRBV24-1 and TRBJ2-3; 10 bases are a match to TRBD2. Germline CDR1 reads KGHDR; CDR2 reads SFDVKD. Unmatched junction bases numbered 6, after V lost 4 bases and J lost 3 bases. The CDR3 loop spans 16 amino acids. The CDR3 region has the DNA TGTGCCACCAGTGAACCCTGGACTAGCGGAACAGATACGCAGTATTTT. Its protein product is CATSEPWTSGTDTQYF.

This clonotype was seen at least ten times. The V gene is TRBV5-6, the J gene TRBJ1-2; D is possibly TRBD1 (6 bases). CDR3 length equals 14 residues. Germline V CDR1 and CDR2: SGHDT, YYEEEE. Trimming cost V 1 base and J 4 bases, with 11 bases left between them. CDR3 protein: CASSLSGASYGYTF. CDR3 bases: TGTGCCAGCAGCTTGTCAGGGGCGTCCTATGGCTACACCTTC.

V gene TRBV5-1 combines with J gene TRBJ1-6; 7 bases line up with TRBD1. The CDR3 is made up of 16 amino acids. From germline, CDR1 is SGHRS and CDR2 YFSETQ. With 0 bases clipped from V and 14 bases from J, the junction kept 14 bases outside the gene matches. The CDR3 DNA follows: TGCGCCAGCAGCTTGGACGCCGGGACAGTCTTTAGGACCCTCCACTTT. It codes for CASSLDAGTVFRTLHF.

The chain is built from TRBV5-4 and TRBJ1-4, with D hard to call. The CDR3 spans 14 residues. Germline CDR1 SGHNT, CDR2 YYREEE (reference sequence). V lost 4 bases to trimming and J lost 8 bases, with 15 bases between them. The CDR3 nucleotides read TGTGCCAGCAGCCCTGTTCCATCCCAGGAAAAACTGTTTTTT. Translation gives CASSPVPSQEKLFF.

There are many counts of this clonotype. CDR3 sequence (DNA): TGTGCCAGCAGCCCCGGGACAGGGACTAATGAAAAACTGTTTTTT. Translation: CASSPGTGTNEKLFF. The chain has TRBV2 and TRBJ1-4; TRBD1 aligns across 9 bases. The length of the CDR3 is 15 residues. Germline V lookup: CDR1 SNHLY, CDR2 FYNNEI. J was trimmed by 2 bases and V by 6 bases; bases with no gene match: 4.

The chain links TRBV7-9 to TRBJ2-7; no definite D call. The CDR3 is 13 amino acids. The ends were cut back, 1 base at V and 7 bases at J, with 11 bases in the middle. Germline assignment: CDR1 SEHNR and CDR2 FQNEAQ (reference sequence). CDR3 DNA: TGTGCCAGCAGCTTAGGGAAATTGAGAGAGCAGTACTTC. Protein: CASSLGKLREQYF.

V and J are TRBV9 and TRBJ2-1; TRBD2 matches at 14 bases. Germline CDR1 SGDLS, CDR2 YYNGEE. After removal of 3 bases from V and 1 base from J, the junction contained 12 bases not matched to a gene. The CDR3 runs to 20 residues. Here the CDR3 DNA reads TGTGCCAGCAGCGGACCGACTAGCGGGGGGGAAGTCTCGTCCTACAATGAGCAGTTCTTC. Amino acid sequence: CASSGPTSGGEVSSYNEQFF.

This clonotype was seen ten or more times. V usage is TRBV19 and J usage is TRBJ2-1; the D gene is possibly TRBD2 (7 bases). V was pared by 5 bases and J by 9 bases, with 17 bases between. Germline CDR1 is LNHDA and CDR2 is SQIVND (reference sequence). The CDR3 consists of 14 residues. The CDR3, as DNA: TGTGCCAGTAGTCATTCGGGGGGCCTTGGTGAGCAGTTCTTC. Encoded protein: CASSHSGGLGEQFF.

Worth noting for this clonotype: At one boundary the junction diverges from the germline segment, which might be a read error. The rearrangement joins TRBV19 to TRBJ2-3; 7 nucleotides line up with TRBD1. This CDR3 has 15 amino acids. Germline values: CDR1 LNHDA, CDR2 SQIVND (reference sequence). The CDR3 nucleotides read TGTGCCAGCAGTATCTGGGACAGCCGCACAGATACGCAGTATTTT. Translation gives CASSIWDSRTDTQYF.

The J gene is TRBJ1-6, the V gene TRBV7-9; D remains ambiguous. In germline, CDR1 is SEHNR, CDR2 FQNEAQ (reference sequence). The CDR3 contains 15 residues. V shed 3 bases and J shed 10 bases, with 16 bases lying between them. In nucleotides, the CDR3 is TGTGCCAGCAGCTTCGCAGAGGCTGGTCGGTCACCCCTCCACTTT. Protein product: CASSFAEAGRSPLHF.

The count of this clonotype is one. The chain has TRBV2 and TRBJ1-1; D possibly corresponds to TRBD1 (6 bases). Trimming removed 6 bases from V and 6 bases from J, with 14 bases in between. Germline CDR1 and CDR2: SNHLY and FYNNEI. The CDR3 sequence is 13 residues long. The chain's CDR3 is CASRSTGSAEAFF. The CDR3 DNA follows: TGTGCCAGCAGATCTACAGGGTCAGCTGAAGCTTTCTTT.

V usage is TRBV20-1 and J usage is TRBJ1-3; D unclear. The CDR3 covers 14 residues. V lost 6 bases and J lost 1, with 13 bases in between. From germline, CDR1 is DFQATT and CDR2 SNEGSKA (reference sequence). The CDR3 reads CSALRFSSGNTIYF. The CDR3 coding sequence is TGCAGTGCCCTTAGATTCTCGTCTGGAAACACCATATATTTT.

This clonotype was counted a few times. The chain combines TRBV15 with TRBJ2-1; 7 positions agree with TRBD1. V was pared by 1 base and J by 2 bases, with 2 bases of the junction left unmatched. Germline CDR1 reads LNHNV; CDR2 reads YYDKDF (reference sequence). There are 15 residues in the CDR3. CDR3 loop: CATSRAGTAYNEQFF. CDR3 bases: TGTGCCACCAGCAGAGCCGGGACAGCCTACAATGAGCAGTTCTTC.

This clonotype appeared a few times. The chain has TRBV7-8 and TRBJ2-5; TRBD2 agrees at 8 bases. The CDR3 sequence is 16 residues long. Germline lookup yields CDR1 SGHVS and CDR2 FQNEAQ. The ends lost 1 base at V and 6 bases at J; junction bases unmatched: 10. In nucleotides, the CDR3 is TGTGCCAGCAGCTTAGGTGCTCGGGAGGGCCAGCAGACCCAGTACTTC. It codes for CASSLGAREGQQTQYF.

This clonotype has ten or more counts. The rearrangement links TRBV7-2 to TRBJ1-5, with 9 bases that match TRBD1. CDR1 is SGHTA and CDR2 is FQGNSA in the germline V gene. With V trimmed by 4 bases and J by 7 bases, 2 bases remained unmatched. This CDR3 is built from 13 residues. The CDR3 sequence: CASSWGQGQPQHF. CDR3 nucleotides: TGTGCCAGCAGCTGGGGACAGGGACAGCCCCAGCATTTT.